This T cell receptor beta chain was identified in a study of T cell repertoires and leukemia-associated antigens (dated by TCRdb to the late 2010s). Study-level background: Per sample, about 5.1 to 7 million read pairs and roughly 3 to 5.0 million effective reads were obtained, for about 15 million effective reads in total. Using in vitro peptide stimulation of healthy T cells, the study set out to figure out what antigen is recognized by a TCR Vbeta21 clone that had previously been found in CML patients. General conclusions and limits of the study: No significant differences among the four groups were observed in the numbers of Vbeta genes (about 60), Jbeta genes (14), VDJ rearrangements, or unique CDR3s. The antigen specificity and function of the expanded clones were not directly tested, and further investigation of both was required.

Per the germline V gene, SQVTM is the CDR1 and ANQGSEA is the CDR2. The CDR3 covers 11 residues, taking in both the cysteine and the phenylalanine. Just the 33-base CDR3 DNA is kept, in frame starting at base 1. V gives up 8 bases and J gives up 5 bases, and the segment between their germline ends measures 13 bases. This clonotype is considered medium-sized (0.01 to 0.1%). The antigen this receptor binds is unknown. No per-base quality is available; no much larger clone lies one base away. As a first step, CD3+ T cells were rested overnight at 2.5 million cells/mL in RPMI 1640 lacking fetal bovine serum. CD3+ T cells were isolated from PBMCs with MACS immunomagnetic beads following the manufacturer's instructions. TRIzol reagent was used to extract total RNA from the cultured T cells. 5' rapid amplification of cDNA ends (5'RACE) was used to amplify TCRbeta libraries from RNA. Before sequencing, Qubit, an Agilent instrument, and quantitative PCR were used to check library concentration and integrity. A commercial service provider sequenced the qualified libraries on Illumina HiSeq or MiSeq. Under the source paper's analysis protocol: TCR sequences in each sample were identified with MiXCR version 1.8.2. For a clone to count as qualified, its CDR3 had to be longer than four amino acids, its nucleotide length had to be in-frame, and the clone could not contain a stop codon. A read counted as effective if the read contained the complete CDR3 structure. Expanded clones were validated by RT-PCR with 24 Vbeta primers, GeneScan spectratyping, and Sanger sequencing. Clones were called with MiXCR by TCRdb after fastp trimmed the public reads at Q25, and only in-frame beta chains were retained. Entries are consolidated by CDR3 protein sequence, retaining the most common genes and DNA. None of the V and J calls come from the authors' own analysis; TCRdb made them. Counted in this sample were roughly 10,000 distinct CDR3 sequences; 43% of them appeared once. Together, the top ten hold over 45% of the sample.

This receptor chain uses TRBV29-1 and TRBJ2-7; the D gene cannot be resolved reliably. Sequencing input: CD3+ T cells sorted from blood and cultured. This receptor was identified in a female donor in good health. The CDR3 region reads CSTENGDEQYF. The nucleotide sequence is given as TGCAGCACCGAGAATGGCGACGAGCAGTACTTC.